The following is a T cell receptor (beta chain) sequence with its context. Its matching antigen is unknown. This CDR3 region has 15 residues. Germline lookup yields CDR1 MNHNY and CDR2 SVGAGI (reference sequence). V was trimmed by 2 bases and J by 1 base, leaving 11 bases between them. The record originates from a study of shared clonotypes between healthy human individuals. At the level of the study: The donors, two women and three men, were aged 18 to 49. General observations from the study: The sharing of 4% to 5.5% of naive CD4 clonotypes was seen across a handful of donors. Against clonotypes common to all four donors, non-shared ones had lower generation probabilities.

Several immunoSEQ plates held equal portions of the genomic DNA taken from each subset. Method: immunoSEQ multiplex PCR; TCRdb's copy keeps in-frame clones and lacks some. Of around 2.1 million clones listed, around 93% are singletons. CD45RO negativity and positive selection for CCR7 defined naive CD8 cells, a population that excluded terminally differentiated effector memory CD45RA+ cells. The chain uses TRBV6-6 and TRBJ1-1; D not resolved. The sequencing input was naive CD8+ T cells from PBMCs. The origin of this receptor is a man in his late teens or twenties in good health. Some clones in this sample may be carry-over from other donors' samples. The CDR3 region is CASSYGRGPNTEAFF. The CDR3 bases are TGTGCCAGCAGTTACGGGAGAGGGCCGAACACTGAAGCTTTCTTT.